The entry below gives a single T cell receptor beta chain sequence along with its context. Its antigen is not identified. Time point denoted: recipient sample about 28 days before transplant, after cytoreduction. The data were obtained in a study of T cell clonotyping in hematopoietic cell transplantation. Study-wide results and limits: Few recipient clonotypes overlapped donors; over 95% were de novo at given depth.

Clones were sequenced by immunoSEQ multiplex PCR, and TCRdb holds only the in-frame ones, with some missing. Of about 7,100 clones listed, 88% were seen once; the top ten hold approximately 4%. CDR1 is SGHDT, CDR2 YYEEEE, per germline. The CDR3 has 14 amino acids. V gave up 4 bases and J gave up 2 bases, with 9 bases separating them. The V and J genes are TRBV5-6 and TRBJ2-2; D not certain. This clonotype originated in a young man with acute myeloid leukemia. Some clones in this sample may be carry-over from other donors' samples. The sequencing used peripheral blood mononuclear cells, collected before stem cell transplant. In nucleotides, the CDR3 is TGTGCCAGCAGCCGGGTACTTAACACCGGGGAGCTGTTTTTT. This sequence encodes CASSRVLNTGELFF. Full variable domain (missing parts from reference TRBV5-6 and TRBJ2-2): DAGVTQSPTHLIKTRGQQVTLRCSPKSGHDTVSWYQQALGQGPQFIFQYYEEEERQRGNFPDRFSGHQFPNYSSELNVNALLLGDSALYLCASSRVLNTGELFFGEGSRLTVL.